This T cell receptor (beta chain) was identified during a study of radiation and T cells in renal cell carcinoma. At the level of the study: Nephrectomy followed 15 Gy stereotactic body radiation by 4 weeks. Study-wide results and limits: Pretreatment tumor biopsies were lacking, so baseline clonotypes are unknown. Top tumor clonotypes rose in blood 2 weeks post-radiation, then contracted.

Concerning this clone itself: The target antigen is unknown.

Produced via immunoSEQ multiplex PCR; TCRdb's table is partial and in-frame only. The sample comprises 100,000 to 150,000 clones, roughly four fifths of which are singletons, and under 6.5% rests with the top ten. This CDR3 has 16 amino acids. V was pared by 0 bases and J by 0 bases, with 10 bases between. Germline lookup yields CDR1 SGHRS and CDR2 YFSETQ. Time point denoted: blood 2 weeks post-SBRT. The sample's treatment: 15 Gy SBRT to primary tumor, nephrectomy 4 weeks later. The sequence came from a man aged 50 or older with renal cell carcinoma. Sample: blood, taken from a patient whose treatment included radiotherapy and nephrectomy. The chain carries TRBV5-1 and TRBJ1-3, with D possibly matching TRBD1 (5 bases). CDR3 DNA: TGCGCCAGCAGCTTGGCCGGGACGGTCTCTGGAAACACCATATATTTT. This gives the protein CASSLAGTVSGNTIYF.